Below are 25 T cell receptor beta chains sequenced from a single sample in a study of T cell clonality in common variable immunodeficiency. Overall study findings and caveats: Reportedly, TCR beta sequences from common variable immunodeficiency showed fewer deletions and N-nucleotide insertions.

Their recognized antigens are unknown. Generated by immunoSEQ multiplex PCR, the TCRdb table keeps only in-frame clones and is missing some. The repertoire consists of just under 20,000 clones, none detected only once. The sample was peripheral blood mononuclear cells. These receptors all stem from a human donor with common variable immunodeficiency.

This clone was observed at least ten times. The CDR3 is cut off 3 residues early in the read; its end comes from the germline J gene. This chain links TRBV18 with TRBJ1-1, with TRBD1 as a possible D gene (5 bases). Germline CDR1 reads KGHSH; CDR2 reads LQKENI. The V end lost 3 bases, the J end lost 1 base, and 6 bases lay between the germline ends. This CDR3 region has 13 residues. The CDR3 bases that were read are TGTGCCAGCTCACCGGGGGGGAACACTGAA. Protein: CASSPGGNTE. The whole CDR3 is CASSPGGNTEAFF.

In this sample, this clone turned up many times. The CDR3 is cut off 3 residues early in the read; its end comes from the germline J gene. The chain has TRBV3-1 (or the pseudogene TRBV3-2) and TRBJ2-6, with D tentatively TRBD1 (6 bases). Trimming removed 3 bases at V and 3 bases at J, with 9 bases between. Germline lookup yields CDR1 LGHDT and CDR2 YNNKEL (reference sequence). This CDR3 is 15 amino acids long. The sequenced CDR3 bases are TGTGCCAGCAGCCACACAGGGAGTGGGGCCAACGTC. Translated, it gives CASSHTGSGANV. The full CDR3 sequence reads CASSHTGSGANVLTF.

This clone was counted at least ten times. The sequence runs out 3 residues before the end of the CDR3; the remainder is reconstructed from the germline J gene. The chain has TRBV6-1 and TRBJ1-1; possible D gene TRBD1, 6 bases. Trimming removed 3 bases from V and 1 base from J, with 12 bases in between. Germline V CDR1 and CDR2: MNHNS, SASEGT. The CDR3 totals 15 residues. CDR3 DNA, as far as it was read: TGTGCCAGCAGTGACTGGGGACACCCGAACACTGAA. Translated, it gives CASSDWGHPNTE. The full CDR3 protein is CASSDWGHPNTEAFF.

At least ten counts were recorded for this clone. The sequence runs out 3 residues before the end of the CDR3; the remainder is reconstructed from the germline J gene. The J gene is TRBJ2-3, the V gene TRBV30; D is perhaps TRBD2 (6 bases). Germline CDR1 and CDR2: GTSNPN and SVGIG (reference sequence). V lost 0 bases to trimming and J lost 2 bases, with 12 bases between them. The CDR3 has 15 amino acids. The part of the CDR3 DNA that was read is TGTGCCTGGAGTGTACTAGGGAGGCTCACAGATACG. It encodes CAWSVLGRLTDT. The full CDR3 protein reads CAWSVLGRLTDTQYF.

The table lists this clone with many counts. The CDR3 goes on 3 residues after the read ends, and that part is filled in from the germline J gene. V gene TRBV4-1 combines with J gene TRBJ2-7; TRBD2 agrees at 10 bases. This CDR3 region has 17 residues. From germline, CDR1 is MGHRA and CDR2 YSYEKL. The V gene end was trimmed by 4 bases and the J gene end by 2 bases; junction bases not matched to a gene: 11. CDR3 DNA, as far as it was read: TGCGCCAGCAGCCGCCCTTTGAATAGCGGGAGGACCTACGAG. Translating gives CASSRPLNSGRTYE. The whole CDR3 protein is CASSRPLNSGRTYEQYF.

This clone was picked up many times. The read terminates 3 residues before the CDR3 end, so the remaining end is supplied by the germline J gene. The V gene is TRBV19, the J gene TRBJ1-2, with TRBD1 identical over 9 bases. This CDR3 contains 13 residues. From germline, CDR1 is LNHDA and CDR2 SQIVND (reference sequence). CDR3 DNA, as far as it was read: TGTGCCAGTAGTCCCCGGACAGGGGACGGC. Its protein product is CASSPRTGDG. The whole CDR3 is CASSPRTGDGYTF.

This clone has a count of ten or more. Sequencing ends 3 residues short of the CDR3 end; the germline J gene provides the rest. This chain connects TRBV18 to TRBJ2-2; TRBD2 is a possible D gene (6 bases). Trimming pared 6 bases from V and 0 bases from J, leaving 11 bases between. Germline V CDR1 and CDR2: KGHSH, LQKENI. CDR3 length: 15 residues. CDR3 DNA, as far as it was read: TGTGCCAGCTCCCCGGGACTGCCGAACACCGGGGAG. This translates into CASSPGLPNTGE. The whole CDR3 protein is CASSPGLPNTGELFF.

This clone has ten or more counts. The sequence runs out 3 residues before the end of the CDR3; the remainder is reconstructed from the germline J gene. V and J are TRBV7-9 and TRBJ2-7, with D unresolved. Germline V gene sequence: CDR1 SEHNR, CDR2 FQNEAQ (reference sequence). The V gene lost 1 base and the J gene lost 3 bases, with 7 bases spanning the gap. The CDR3 is made up of 13 amino acids. The sequenced CDR3 bases are TGTGCCAGCAGCTTAGGCAACAGCTACGAG. Its protein is CASSLGNSYE. The complete CDR3 sequence is CASSLGNSYEQYF.

This clone was counted ten times or more. Sequencing ends 3 residues short of the CDR3 end; the germline J gene provides the rest. V and J are TRBV10-3 and TRBJ1-1; D possibly corresponds to TRBD1 (6 bases). V was trimmed by 6 bases and J by 2 bases, leaving 16 bases between them. The length of the CDR3 is 15 residues. Germline-derived CDR1 and CDR2 are ENHRY and SYGVKD. The sequenced CDR3 bases are TGTGCCATCAGAACTCCGGACAGCCCAAACACTGAA. This codes for CAIRTPDSPNTE. The CDR3 in its entirety is CAIRTPDSPNTEAFF.

Many counts were recorded for this clone. CDR3 protein: CSARARLAGSTDTQYF. The DNA read from the CDR3 is TGCAGTGCTAGAGCCCGGCTAGCGGGCAGCACAGATACG. This sequence joins TRBV20-1 and TRBJ2-3; 8 positions match TRBD2. The read finishes 3 residues shy of the CDR3 end, and the germline J gene is used to complete it. This CDR3 comprises 16 residues. Germline V CDR1 and CDR2: DFQATT, SNEGSKA (reference sequence). The trim removed 1 base at V and 0 bases at J, leaving 6 bases unmatched.

This clone was observed at least ten times. The missing CDR3 end, 3 residues past where the read stops, is filled in from the germline J gene. The chain is built from TRBV28 and TRBJ2-2, with 14 bases lining up with TRBD2. In germline, CDR1 is MDHEN, CDR2 SYDVKM. CDR3 size: 16 residues. V trimming: 4 bases; J trimming: 6 bases; junction bases outside the gene matches: 4. Partial CDR3 DNA: TGTGCCAGCAGTTCGACGACTAGCGGGAGGGCCGGGGAG. This sequence encodes CASSSTTSGRAGE. The entire CDR3 protein reads CASSSTTSGRAGELFF.

This clone has a count of ten or more. With the read ending 3 residues before the CDR3 end, the germline J gene is used to fill in that end. The chain uses TRBV20-1 and TRBJ1-5; perhaps TRBD1 as D (5 bases). The CDR3 has 12 amino acids. From germline, CDR1 is DFQATT and CDR2 SNEGSKA (reference sequence). V was trimmed by 3 bases and J by 6 bases, leaving 9 bases between them. Partial CDR3 DNA: TGCAGTGCTAGCTCAGGGAGTCAGCCC. Its translation: CSASSGSQP. From start to end, the CDR3 is CSASSGSQPQHF.

This clone was counted only a few times. The CDR3 end lies 3 residues beyond the end of the read and is filled in from the germline J gene. The chain is built from TRBV16 and TRBJ2-5; D unresolved. V lost 0 bases and J 4 bases, leaving 9 bases between the germline ends. Germline V gene data show CDR1 as KGHSY and CDR2 as FQNENV. The length of the CDR3 is 14 residues. CDR3 region: CASSQSAVRETQYF. The CDR3 bases that were read are TGTGCCAGCAGCCAATCGGCCGTCAGAGAGACC.

This clone has a count of ten or more. The CDR3 is cut off 3 residues early in the read; its end comes from the germline J gene. The rearrangement links TRBV20-1 to TRBJ1-5; possible D gene TRBD1, 6 bases. CDR3 length: 15 amino acids. Germline-derived CDR1 and CDR2 are DFQATT and SNEGSKA (reference sequence). Trimming took off 3 bases at V and 0 bases at J, with 12 bases between the two ends. The CDR3 sequence: CSARGDIPSNQPQHF. CDR3 DNA, as far as it was read: TGCAGTGCTAGGGGGGACATTCCTAGCAATCAGCCC.

This clone occurred a few times. The DNA read from the CDR3 is TGTGCCTGGAGGACCCGGGGGGGTACAAACTATGGC. It yields the protein CAWRTRGGTNYG. In full, the CDR3 reads CAWRTRGGTNYGYTF. The chain uses TRBV30 and TRBJ1-2; the D gene is possibly TRBD1 (5 bases). The read ends 3 residues shy of where the CDR3 ends; the end is completed using the germline J gene. Germline V gene data show CDR1 as GTSNPN and CDR2 as SVGIG (reference sequence). V lost 3 bases, J lost 2 bases, and 16 bases lay in between. The CDR3 runs 15 residues.

This clone occurred a few times. The read ends 3 residues shy of where the CDR3 ends; the end is completed using the germline J gene. V is TRBV6-1 and J is TRBJ2-3, with TRBD2 matching 8 bases. V was clipped by 1 base and J by 3 bases; unmatched bases: 3. CDR1 is MNHNS, CDR2 SASEGT, per germline. This CDR3 contains 15 residues. The part of the CDR3 DNA that was read is TGTGCCAGCAGTGAAGAAGCGGGAGTAACAGATACG. Encoded protein: CASSEEAGVTDT. The full CDR3 sequence reads CASSEEAGVTDTQYF.

This clone was observed many times. The CDR3 extends 3 residues past the end of the read, so its final part is completed from the germline J gene. V and J are TRBV4-1 and TRBJ2-7; 8 bases line up with TRBD1. J lost 2 bases, V lost 5 bases, and 8 bases had no gene match. The CDR3 spans 15 residues. CDR1 is MGHRA, CDR2 YSYEKL, per germline. The DNA read from the CDR3 is TGCGCCAGCAGCATCACCAGGACAGGGACCTACGAG. As protein: CASSITRTGTYE. The entire CDR3 protein reads CASSITRTGTYEQYF.

This clone was counted at least ten times. The sequenced fragment ends 3 residues before the CDR3 boundary, so the rest is inferred from the germline J gene. The chain carries TRBV5-1 and TRBJ2-7; 10 bases align to TRBD2. V lost 3 bases to trimming and J lost 0 bases; unmatched junction nucleotides: 3. From germline, CDR1 is SGHRS and CDR2 YFSETQ. This CDR3 is built from 15 residues. This CDR3 reads CASSWASGSSYEQYF. The DNA read from the CDR3 is TGCGCCAGCAGCTGGGCTAGCGGGAGCTCCTACGAG.

This clone has at least ten counts. The CDR3 end falls 3 residues outside the read, so it is completed with the germline J gene. The sample has other DNA sequences that encode this CDR3 too. V usage is TRBV18 and J usage is TRBJ2-2; 8 bases agree with TRBD1. This CDR3 is 14 amino acids long. Per the germline V gene, CDR1 is KGHSH and CDR2 is LQKENI. Unmatched junction bases numbered 0, after V lost 2 bases and J lost 4 bases. This chain's CDR3 is CASSPGQGTGELFF. The sequenced CDR3 bases are TGTGCCAGCTCACCAGGACAGGGCACCGGGGAG.

This clone is judged medium-sized (0.01 to 0.1%). The DNA ends 3 residues before the CDR3 does, and the rest of the CDR3 is filled in from the germline J gene. The V gene is TRBV30, the J gene TRBJ1-3; D possibly corresponds to TRBD1 (5 bases). CDR3 length: 12 residues. Germline-derived CDR1 and CDR2 are GTSNPN and SVGIG (reference sequence). The germline V and J ends were trimmed by 4 bases and 8 bases, with 12 bases remaining between them. CDR3 sequence: CAWTPGVYTIYF. CDR3 DNA (partial): TGTGCCTGGACCCCGGGGGTTTACACC.

This clone was seen ten or more times. Read data end 3 residues before the CDR3 end; the end is taken from the germline J gene. The chain uses TRBV19 and TRBJ2-1, with TRBD2 identical over 9 bases. Trimming removed 4 bases from V and 0 bases from J; junction bases left unmatched: 4. The CDR3 spans 16 residues. CDR1 is LNHDA, CDR2 SQIVND, per germline (reference sequence). The chain's CDR3 is CASSSGRASSYNEQFF. Incomplete CDR3 DNA: TGTGCCAGTAGTAGCGGGAGGGCCTCCTCCTACAATGAG.

Regarding this clone: The read is 3 residues too short to cover the CDR3 end, so that end is filled in from the germline J gene. The rearrangement links TRBV6-1 to TRBJ1-1; the match to TRBD1 covers 7 bases. The CDR3 consists of 14 residues. Germline V lookup: CDR1 MNHNS, CDR2 SASEGT. CDR3 residues: CASSEQGRGVEAFF. The part of the CDR3 DNA that was read is TGTGCCAGCAGTGAACAGGGCAGGGGGGTCGAG.

This clone showed up many times. Coverage ceases 3 residues before the CDR3 finishes, and the germline J gene fills in the end. The V call is TRBV20-1, the J call TRBJ2-7; no reliable D call. The CDR3 is 14 residues long. V was clipped by 6 bases and J by 1 base, with 16 bases between them. Germline V CDR1 and CDR2: DFQATT, SNEGSKA (reference sequence). CDR3 protein: CSAGERVFSYEQYF. The DNA read from the CDR3 is TGCAGTGCCGGCGAACGGGTGTTTTCCTACGAG.

This clone was picked up many times. Read coverage stops 3 residues before the CDR3 terminus; the germline J gene supplies the remainder. This sequence joins TRBV4-2 and TRBJ2-7; 7 bases are a match to TRBD2. V shed 0 bases and J 1 base; nucleotides not matched to a gene: 9. Germline-derived CDR1 and CDR2 are LGHNA and YNFKEQ. The CDR3 is made up of 17 amino acids. The CDR3: CASSQEMRASGSYEQYF. The CDR3 bases that were read are TGTGCCAGCAGCCAAGAAATGCGGGCTAGCGGTTCCTACGAG.

At least ten counts were recorded for this clone. CDR3 loop: CASSSQDRVTHEQYF. Incomplete CDR3 DNA: TGTGCCAGCAGTTCACAGGACAGGGTAACACACGAG. The V call is TRBV28, the J call TRBJ2-7, with 8 bases aligning to TRBD1. The DNA ends 3 residues before the CDR3 does, and the rest of the CDR3 is filled in from the germline J gene. V shed 4 bases, J shed 5 bases, and the junction held 10 bases outside the gene matches. The germline gives CDR1 MDHEN, CDR2 SYDVKM. The CDR3 extends over 15 amino acids.